The 11 T cell receptor beta chains reported below all come from one sample, sequenced in a study of T cell repertoires in cytomegalovirus infection (dated by TCRdb to about 2019). This specimen's treatment or condition label, interpreted: in vitro stimulation with specific CMV peptide epitopes to enrich CMV-specific T cells. For these TCRs, the target antigens are not known. The instrument was an Illumina HiSeq 1500. TCRdb reprocessed the public reads (quality trimming at Q25 with fastp, clone calling with MiXCR) and kept in-frame beta chains. Rows are unified per CDR3 protein, each entry keeping the most common DNA and genes. The sample contains roughly 990,000 distinct CDR3 sequences, around a third of them found a single time. The ten biggest clones cover over 13% of the sample. Here the sequenced sample was cultured CD8+ T cells from PBMCs, taken from culture after CMV antigen stimulation. These receptors were collected from a human donor in good health (CMV status not recorded). Some clones in this sample may be carry-over from other donors' samples.

V usage is TRBV25-1 and J usage is TRBJ2-7; D is ambiguous. In germline, CDR1 is MGHDK, CDR2 SYGVNS. The CDR3 loop spans 14 amino acids. V lost 1 base and J lost 6, with 13 bases in between. Here the CDR3 DNA reads TGTGCCAGCAGTGAATTGTTAGGGCATGGCGAGCAGTACTTC. Translation gives CASSELLGHGEQYF.

The V gene is TRBV27, the J gene TRBJ2-3; 11 positions agree with TRBD2. V lost 0 bases, J lost 5 bases, and 4 bases stayed unmatched. Germline CDR1 MNHEY, CDR2 SMNVEV (reference sequence). This CDR3 is 16 amino acids long. The CDR3 sequence: CASSLSSGGAKDTQYF. CDR3 DNA: TGTGCCAGCAGTTTATCTAGCGGGGGGGCAAAAGATACGCAGTATTTT.

The chain joins TRBV2 to TRBJ1-4, with D perhaps TRBD1 (5 bases). Germline assignment: CDR1 SNHLY and CDR2 FYNNEI. Trimming stripped 8 bases from V and 4 bases from J, with 17 bases between. The CDR3 has 15 residues. Here the CDR3 reads CASGEGTAHNEKLFF. DNA for the CDR3: TGTGCCAGCGGAGAAGGGACTGCTCATAATGAAAAACTGTTTTTT.

The chain couples TRBV6-6 to TRBJ2-2; D is possibly TRBD1 or TRBD2 (5 bases each). The V end lost 2 bases, the J end lost 3 bases, and 19 bases lay between the germline ends. Germline CDR1 is MNHNY and CDR2 is SVGAGI (reference sequence). This CDR3 comprises 18 residues. The DNA of the CDR3 is TGTGCCAGCAGTTACATGGGACCGACAATAGACTACACCGGGGAGCTGTTTTTT. It translates to CASSYMGPTIDYTGELFF.

This clonotype came up many times. This sequence joins TRBV7-2 and TRBJ2-1, with no clear D. CDR3 length equals 14 residues. Germline V gene data show CDR1 as SGHTA and CDR2 as FQGNSA. Trimming left V 0 bases short and J 7 bases short, with 10 bases between. CDR3 loop: CASSLADQYNEQFF. The CDR3 bases are TGTGCCAGCAGCTTAGCGGATCAATATAATGAGCAGTTCTTC.

On this clonotype: One junction end disagrees with the germline gene, perhaps due to a read error. The chain couples TRBV6-2 or TRBV6-3 to TRBJ1-1; maybe TRBD1 (5 bases). The germline CDR1 and CDR2 sequences are MNHEY and SVGEGT. This CDR3 is 15 amino acids long. The CDR3 sequence: CANSPWRGSNTEAFF. DNA of the CDR3: TGTGCCAACAGTCCCTGGAGGGGTTCGAACACTGAAGCTTTCTTT.

The genes are TRBV18 and TRBJ2-1; D ambiguous. The ends were cut back, 2 bases at V and 4 bases at J, with 6 bases in the middle. Germline CDR1 is KGHSH and CDR2 is LQKENI. The CDR3 length is 13 residues. For the CDR3, the DNA is TGTGCCAGCTCACCATGGCAGTACAATGAGCAGTTCTTC. Protein: CASSPWQYNEQFF.

This clonotype has a handful of counts. The chain carries TRBV7-9 and TRBJ2-5, with D perhaps assigned TRBD1 or TRBD2 (5 bases each). Germline loops: CDR1 SEHNR, CDR2 FQNEAQ (reference sequence). This CDR3 contains 13 residues. Trimming pared 8 bases from V and 3 bases from J, leaving 13 bases between. The CDR3, as DNA: TGTGCCAGCCTGGGGGTAAACGAAGAGACCCAGTACTTC. It codes for CASLGVNEETQYF.

This chain joins TRBV2 and TRBJ2-1; 9 bases align to TRBD2. CDR3 length equals 15 residues. V shed 3 bases, J shed 6 bases, and the junction held 6 bases outside the gene matches. Germline CDR1 reads SNHLY; CDR2 reads FYNNEI. CDR3 sequence (DNA): TGTGCCAGCAGTGAGGGGACTAGCAGGCGCAATGAGCAGTTCTTC. This encodes CASSEGTSRRNEQFF.

This clonotype has a handful of counts. The genes are TRBV7-2 and TRBJ2-1; no firm D call. The CDR3 consists of 12 residues. V gave up 7 bases and J gave up 7 bases, with 11 bases separating them. From germline, CDR1 is SGHTA and CDR2 FQGNSA. The CDR3 spells CASTDTVNEQFF. The CDR3 nucleotides are TGTGCCAGCACCGACACGGTAAATGAGCAGTTCTTC. Variable domain in full (rest from reference TRBV7-2 and TRBJ2-1): GAGVSQSPSNKVTEKGKDVELRCDPISGHTALYWYRQSLGQGLEFLIYFQGNSAPDKSGLPSDRFSAERTGGSVSTLTIQRTQQEDSAVYLCASTDTVNEQFFGPGTRLTVL.

A few counts support this clonotype. This chain connects TRBV12-3 or TRBV12-4 to TRBJ1-1; tentative D call: TRBD1 (5 bases). V gave up 6 bases and J gave up 4 bases, with 15 bases separating them. The CDR3 extends over 14 amino acids. The chain's CDR3 is CASSATGVSTEAFF. In DNA, the CDR3 is TGTGCCAGCAGCGCTACGGGGGTGAGCACTGAAGCTTTCTTT.